These 18 T cell receptor beta chains originate from one sample sequenced in a study of T cell responses to AZD1222 COVID-19 vaccine. Method: immunoSEQ multiplex PCR; TCRdb's copy keeps in-frame clones and lacks some. The data show about 92,000 clones, with roughly nine tenths seen just once and more than 6.5% held by the top ten. Sequencing used peripheral blood, obtained on day 0 of AZD1222 vaccination. Receptors were obtained from an adult in good health.

V usage is TRBV6-4 and J usage is TRBJ2-1; 10 bases align to TRBD1. The V and J ends lost 5 bases and 7 bases, in that order; junction bases with no gene match: 5. This CDR3 region has 14 residues. Germline assignment: CDR1 MRHNA and CDR2 SNTAGT. The CDR3 DNA reads TGTGCCAGCAGTATCGGACAGGGGGGAAATGAGCAGTTCTTC. It encodes CASSIGQGGNEQFF.

J is TRBJ1-5 and V is TRBV24-1, with D maybe TRBD1 (5 bases). This CDR3 comprises 13 residues. V was shortened by 4 bases and J by 7 bases, with 10 bases between the two germline ends. Germline V gene data show CDR1 as KGHDR and CDR2 as SFDVKD. The CDR3 coding sequence is TGTGCCACCAGTGACAGGGAGGGCCAGCCCCAGCATTTT. The encoded protein is CATSDREGQPQHF.

This sequence joins TRBV5-5 and TRBJ1-1; the D is unclear. In germline, CDR1 is SGHKS, CDR2 YYEKEE (reference sequence). Trimming removed 0 bases from V and 1 base from J, with 7 bases in between. The CDR3 is made up of 14 amino acids. The CDR3 reads CASSLVVQNTEAFF. The DNA of the CDR3 is TGTGCCAGCAGCTTGGTTGTACAGAACACTGAAGCTTTCTTT.

This clone turned up a few times. The chain joins TRBV20-1 to TRBJ1-5, with 10 bases aligning to TRBD1. This CDR3 has 18 residues. The V and J ends lost 3 bases and 2 bases, in that order; junction bases with no gene match: 13. Looked up from germline, CDR1 is DFQATT and CDR2 is SNEGSKA (reference sequence). DNA of the CDR3: TGCAGTGCTAGTGTTCGGACAGGGGGGTCTTGGGGCAATCAGCCCCAGCATTTT. Encoded protein: CSASVRTGGSWGNQPQHF.

This chain links TRBV12-5 with TRBJ2-4; 13 positions match TRBD2. Per germline, CDR1 LGHNT and CDR2 FRNRAP. V shed 5 bases and J 1 base; nucleotides not matched to a gene: 2. The CDR3 has 16 amino acids. For the CDR3, the DNA is TGTGCTAGTGGTCCGACTAGCGGGGGGGCCAAAAACATTCAGTACTTC. This codes for CASGPTSGGAKNIQYF.

The gene calls are TRBV14 and TRBJ1-1; TRBD1 is a possible D gene (5 bases). Trimming took 3 bases from V and 4 from J, leaving 21 bases between them. Germline V gene data show CDR1 as SGHDN and CDR2 as FVKESK. The CDR3 sequence is 17 residues long. CDR3 protein: CASSQTLWGERPTEAFF. The CDR3 region has the DNA TGTGCCAGCAGCCAGACCCTTTGGGGGGAAAGGCCCACTGAAGCTTTCTTT.

A few counts support this clone. The chain employs TRBV9 and TRBJ1-3; 7 bases align to TRBD1. CDR1 SGDLS and CDR2 YYNGEE come from the germline V gene. The length of the CDR3 is 15 residues. V lost 1 base to trimming and J lost 2 bases; unmatched junction nucleotides: 3. In nucleotides, the CDR3 is TGTGCCAGCAGCGTACAAGGGGGCACTGGAAACACCATATATTTT. This translates into CASSVQGGTGNTIYF. Together with reference TRBV9 and TRBJ1-3, the CDR3 gives the full variable domain: DSGVTQTPKHLITATGQRVTLRCSPRSGDLSVYWYQQSLDQGLQFLIQYYNGEERAKGNILERFSAQQFPDLHSELNLSSLELGDSALYFCASSVQGGTGNTIYFGEGSWLTVV.

The rearrangement uses TRBV3-1 (or the pseudogene TRBV3-2) and TRBJ2-1; a possible D gene is TRBD2 (7 bases). The CDR3 consists of 15 residues. CDR1 and CDR2 (germline): LGHDT, YNNKEL (reference sequence). In nucleotides, the CDR3 is TGTGCAACAGCGTGGGGGGGCGGGTCCTACAATGAGCAGTTCTTC. As protein: CATAWGGGSYNEQFF.

The chain couples TRBV6-5 to TRBJ1-2; D remains unclear. The CDR3 is made up of 12 amino acids. Trimming took 7 bases from V and 0 from J, leaving 6 bases between them. The germline V gene encodes CDR1 MNHEY and CDR2 SVGAGI. CDR3 sequence: CASKGSNYGYTF. CDR3 nucleotides: TGTGCCAGCAAAGGGTCTAACTATGGCTACACCTTC.

This clone was recorded a few times. V is TRBV18 and J is TRBJ2-5, with D possibly being TRBD2 (6 bases). V was shortened by 3 bases and J by 5 bases, with 10 bases between the two germline ends. The germline gives CDR1 KGHSH, CDR2 LQKENI. The CDR3 covers 13 residues. The CDR3 region is CASSPRGSETQYF. The DNA of the CDR3 is TGTGCCAGCTCACCGCGGGGCTCGGAGACCCAGTACTTC. Supplemented by reference TRBV18 and TRBJ2-5, the full variable domain reads NAGVMQNPRHLVRRRGQEARLRCSPMKGHSHVYWYRQLPEEGLKFMVYLQKENIIDESGMPKERFSAEFPKEGPSILRIQQVVRGDSAAYFCASSPRGSETQYFGPGTRLLVL.

V is TRBV6-2 or TRBV6-3 and J is TRBJ2-3, with 11 bases matching TRBD2. CDR1 and CDR2 (germline): MNHEY, SVGEGT. The junction had 6 bases not matched to a gene; V was cut back by 0 bases and J by 4 bases. The CDR3 has 17 residues. The CDR3 DNA reads TGTGCCAGCAGTTACTCGGGACTAGCGGTCTTGGCAGATACGCAGTATTTT. It translates to CASSYSGLAVLADTQYF.

This clone was counted only a few times. The rearrangement links TRBV30 to TRBJ2-7, with 10 bases fitting TRBD2. This CDR3 region has 16 residues. Trimming took 0 bases from V and 6 from J; bases not matched to a gene: 11. From germline, CDR1 is GTSNPN and CDR2 SVGIG (reference sequence). CDR3 bases: TGTGCCTGGAGTGTACGTCGTTTAACTAGCGGGATCGAGCAGTACTTC. Its protein product is CAWSVRRLTSGIEQYF. The full variable domain, rest sourced from reference TRBV30 and TRBJ2-7, is SQTIHQWPATLVQPVGSPLSLECTVEGTSNPNLYWYRQAAGRGLQLLFYSVGIGQISSEVPQNLSASRPQDRQFILSSKKLLLSDSGFYLCAWSVRRLTSGIEQYFGPGTRLTVT.

The gene calls are TRBV5-1 and TRBJ2-5; a weak D match, TRBD2 (7 bases). This CDR3 has 16 residues. V was clipped by 0 bases and J by 4 bases, with 16 bases between them. Germline V gives CDR1 SGHRS, CDR2 YFSETQ. The CDR3 loop is CASSLETGGEGETQYF. CDR3 in DNA: TGCGCCAGCAGCTTGGAAACGGGGGGCGAGGGAGAGACCCAGTACTTC.

V gene TRBV7-3 combines with J gene TRBJ1-1; possibly TRBD1 for D (6 bases). The CDR3 totals 14 residues. Deletions cut 11 bases from V and 2 bases from J, with 18 bases between. Germline V lookup: CDR1 SGHTA, CDR2 FQGTGA. The CDR3 coding sequence is TGTGCCTCCGGGCGGGGGGCAGGAAACACTGAAGCTTTCTTT. Residues: CASGRGAGNTEAFF.

CDR3 coding DNA: TGTGCCACCAGCAAAATCAGTAGGGAACATTCAAATCTCAATCAGCCCCAGCATTTT. It translates to CATSKISREHSNLNQPQHF. The chain recombines TRBV15 with TRBJ1-5; D not certain. CDR1 is LNHNV and CDR2 is YYDKDF in the germline V gene (reference sequence). V was cut by 4 bases and J by 3 bases, with 25 bases left in between. The CDR3 runs 19 residues.

V usage is TRBV14 and J usage is TRBJ1-1, with a tentative D call TRBD1 (5 bases). Germline CDR1 SGHDN, CDR2 FVKESK. V was clipped by 4 bases and J by 3 bases, with 12 bases between them. The CDR3 has 14 residues. In DNA, the CDR3 is TGTGCCAGCAGCCGAAAATGGGGGGACACTGAAGCTTTCTTT. Protein product: CASSRKWGDTEAFF. The whole variable domain, filled in from reference TRBV14 and TRBJ1-1, reads EAGVTQFPSHSVIEKGQTVTLRCDPISGHDNLYWYRRVMGKEIKFLLHFVKESKQDESGMPNNRFLAERTGGTYSTLKVQPAELEDSGVYFCASSRKWGDTEAFFGQGTRLTVV.

The V gene is TRBV2, the J gene TRBJ2-1, with D perhaps matching TRBD2 (5 bases). This CDR3 has 13 residues. V was clipped by 5 bases and J by 15 bases, with 20 bases between them. Per the germline V gene, CDR1 is SNHLY and CDR2 is FYNNEI. The DNA for the CDR3 is TGTGCCAGCAGTCCACCCCACTCGGAGGTATTGTTCTTC. It encodes CASSPPHSEVLFF.

This clone was seen a single time. The chain links TRBV19 to TRBJ2-2, with D possibly TRBD2 on 7 matching bases. Per germline, CDR1 LNHDA and CDR2 SQIVND (reference sequence). The V gene lost 6 bases and the J gene lost 7 bases, with 21 bases spanning the gap. This CDR3 comprises 16 residues. CDR3 sequence: CASSIRVGGRDGELFF. The CDR3 coding sequence is TGTGCCAGTAGCATTCGGGTGGGGGGGCGGGACGGGGAGCTGTTTTTT. Drawing the rest from reference TRBV19 and TRBJ2-2, the complete variable domain is DGGITQSPKYLFRKEGQNVTLSCEQNLNHDAMYWYRQDPGQGLRLIYYSQIVNDFQKGDIAEGYSVSREKKESFPLTVTSAQKNPTAFYLCASSIRVGGRDGELFFGEGSRLTVL.